Sequencing of this T cell receptor beta chain was carried out in a study of blood T cell repertoires in COVID-19. Study at large: PBMCs, B-cell-depleted T cells, or T cells were the source of the cDNA or gDNA that made up the material.

Sequencing used immunoSEQ multiplex PCR; TCRdb keeps in-frame clones, though not all of them. The table includes hundreds of thousands of clones, just under 90% detected once. CDR1 is SGHDN, CDR2 FVKESK, per germline. The CDR3 is 14 residues long. Trimming shortened V by 2 bases and J by 0 bases, and 8 bases separated the two germline ends. The sequenced sample consisted of peripheral blood. This clonotype was sampled from a woman aged 25 to 39 with COVID-19, enrolled during active disease. The chain has TRBV14 and TRBJ2-7, with D unresolved. The CDR3 protein is CASSQFQNSYEQYF. The CDR3 DNA reads TGTGCCAGCAGCCAATTTCAAAACTCCTACGAGCAGTACTTC.